The 10 T cell receptor beta chains presented below share a single source sample, sequenced in a study of technical replicates of blood from several donors. Some clones are missing from TCRdb's copy, which holds only in-frame ones; the method was immunoSEQ multiplex PCR. The sample carries over 85,000 clones, less than 95% recorded once. What was sequenced was T cells isolated from PBMCs. The receptors originated from a human donor in good health.

This chain joins TRBV20-1 and TRBJ1-1, with unresolved D. V dropped 3 bases and J dropped 6 bases, with 8 bases sitting between them. The V gene's germline CDR1 is DFQATT and CDR2 SNEGSKA (reference sequence). The CDR3 runs to 11 residues. The DNA of the CDR3 is TGCAGTGCTAGTTTGGCCCCTGAAGCTTTCTTT. It codes for CSASLAPEAFF.

The gene calls are TRBV6-4 and TRBJ2-1; D is ambiguous. CDR1 and CDR2 from the germline V gene are MRHNA and SNTAGT. The length of the CDR3 is 14 residues. V was pared by 0 bases and J by 5 bases, with 8 bases between. CDR3 sequence reads: CASSDSEEHNEQFF. CDR3 bases: TGTGCCAGCAGTGACTCCGAGGAACACAATGAGCAGTTCTTC.

V and J are TRBV6-6 and TRBJ2-7; maybe TRBD2 (6 bases). V was trimmed by 0 bases and J by 3 bases, leaving 9 bases between them. In germline, CDR1 is MNHNY, CDR2 SVGAGI (reference sequence). The CDR3 spans 14 residues. The CDR3, as DNA: TGTGCCAGCAGTTACTCGGGGGGTTTCTACGAGCAGTACTTC. Residues: CASSYSGGFYEQYF.

The V call is TRBV27, the J call TRBJ1-5, with no clear D. CDR3 length: 13 amino acids. Germline CDR1 is MNHEY and CDR2 is SMNVEV (reference sequence). V was shortened by 1 base and J by 9 bases, with 10 bases between the two germline ends. The CDR3 sequence: CASSLYGEGPQHF. Here the CDR3 DNA reads TGTGCCAGCAGTTTATACGGAGAGGGGCCCCAGCATTTT.

V and J are TRBV7-9 and TRBJ1-2, with D maybe TRBD1 (6 bases). Trimming took off 6 bases at V and 6 bases at J, with 17 bases between the two ends. The CDR3 is 14 amino acids. The V gene's germline CDR1 is SEHNR and CDR2 FQNEAQ (reference sequence). Written as DNA, the CDR3 is TGTGCCAGCAGGTCCAGGACAGCCCGCCATGGCTACACCTTC. It codes for CASRSRTARHGYTF.

The chain couples TRBV6-5 to TRBJ2-5; the match to TRBD2 covers 7 bases. J was trimmed by 5 bases and V by 4 bases; bases with no gene match: 4. This CDR3 is 13 amino acids long. Germline V CDR1 and CDR2: MNHEY, SVGAGI. CDR3 loop: CASSSGTIETQYF. CDR3 nucleotide sequence: TGTGCCAGCAGTTCCGGGACTATCGAGACCCAGTACTTC.

V is TRBV18 and J is TRBJ2-7; the match to TRBD1 covers 9 bases. V gave up 4 bases and J gave up 0 bases; unmatched junction bases: 1. CDR1 and CDR2 (germline): KGHSH, LQKENI. The CDR3 is made up of 14 amino acids. The CDR3 reads CASSRDRDSYEQYF. The CDR3 bases are TGTGCCAGCTCACGGGACAGGGACTCCTACGAGCAGTACTTC.

This clone appeared a single time. The gene calls are TRBV12-5 and TRBJ2-1; D is possibly TRBD1 (6 bases). V was clipped by 4 bases and J by 8 bases, with 9 bases between them. The V gene's germline CDR1 is LGHNT and CDR2 FRNRAP. CDR3 length: 12 amino acids. Here the CDR3 DNA reads TGTGCTAGTGGTTGGGGACAACATGAGCAGTTCTTC. Protein: CASGWGQHEQFF.

The chain couples TRBV28 to TRBJ1-2, with 10 positions matching TRBD1. Germline trimming cut 6 bases from V and 6 bases from J; bases unmatched to any gene: 13. The germline V gene encodes CDR1 MDHEN and CDR2 SYDVKM. The CDR3 is made up of 16 amino acids. CDR3 sequence reads: CASRLPGTGELDGYTF. The CDR3 region has the DNA TGTGCCAGCAGGCTACCCGGGACAGGGGAATTGGATGGCTACACCTTC.

This sequence joins TRBV19 and TRBJ2-1; TRBD2 agrees at 9 bases. The germline V gene has CDR1 LNHDA and CDR2 SQIVND (reference sequence). The V and J ends lost 3 bases and 6 bases, in that order; junction bases with no gene match: 6. This CDR3 region has 15 residues. The CDR3 DNA reads as TGTGCCAGTAGTATCTTAGCGGGAGCGAGCAATGAGCAGTTCTTC. Residues: CASSILAGASNEQFF.